This is a list of T cell receptor beta chains from one sample in a study of T cell responses to AZD1222 COVID-19 vaccine. Libraries were prepared by immunoSEQ multiplex PCR; TCRdb keeps only in-frame clonotypes and omits some of them. The profile shows under 150,000 clones, around 90% of them singletons. The sequencing here drew on peripheral blood, taken 28 days after the second AZD1222 dose. The receptors derive from an adult who received the AZD1222 COVID-19 vaccine. The CDR3 runs from the conserved cysteine through the conserved F or W. A D gene is named only where the DNA matches it firmly. A row's size may be missing; if present it is once, few, many or a size class.

TGCGCCACCCATAGCGGGAGCGAAGGGACAGATACGCAGTATTTT,CATHSGSEGTDTQYF,-,TRBJ2-3,TRBV5-1,15,TRBD2
TGTGCCAGCAGTTCGTGGTATTGGACAGGGGGATATGAAAAACTGTTTTTT,CASSSWYWTGGYEKLFF,-,TRBJ1-4,TRBV28,17,TRBD1
TGCGCCATCCTCGAGGGACCTCAGCCCCAGCATTTT,CAILEGPQPQHF,once,TRBJ1-5,TRBV23-1,12,-
TGTGCCAGCAGCCAAAGTAGGGGGGGCGGTGAGACCCAGTACTTC,CASSQSRGGGETQYF,once,TRBJ2-5,TRBV14,15,-
TGTGCCAGCAGTTACTCTTTAGGGGGACATTCACCCCTCCACTTT,CASSYSLGGHSPLHF,-,TRBJ1-6,TRBV6-5,15,-
TGTGCCAGCAGTGAACTTAAGGGCAGGAACACCGGGGAGCTGTTTTTT,CASSELKGRNTGELFF,-,TRBJ2-2,TRBV2,16,-
TGTGCCAGCAGTTTGGATGGAGTGGTTTGGGGCTACACCTTC,CASSLDGVVWGYTF,few,TRBJ1-2,TRBV5-5,14,-
TGTGCCAGCAGCGTAGCTGTATCCGGAAACACCATATATTTT,CASSVAVSGNTIYF,once,TRBJ1-3,TRBV9,14,-
TGTGCCAGCAGCCCGCGACAGGGGAATCAGCCCCAGCATTTT,CASSPRQGNQPQHF,-,TRBJ1-5,TRBV6-1,14,TRBD1
TGTGCCAGCAGCACCTGGGGCTCTCAGCCCCAGCATTTT,CASSTWGSQPQHF,-,TRBJ1-5,TRBV27,13,-
TGTGCCAGCAGTCACGGGACTAGCGGGAGGGCCGGCAATGAGCAGTTCTTC,CASSHGTSGRAGNEQFF,-,TRBJ2-1,TRBV28,17,TRBD2
TGTGCCAGCTCCCAGGGACTAGCGGGAGAGTCTGAGCAGTTCTTC,CASSQGLAGESEQFF,-,TRBJ2-1,TRBV18,15,TRBD2
TGTGCCAGCAGCTTATGGGGGCGCTTGGGCGAAAAACTGTTTTTT,CASSLWGRLGEKLFF,-,TRBJ1-4,TRBV7-9,15,-
TGTGCCAGCAGTCCCACCCGACTGGCCACAGATACGCAGTATTTT,CASSPTRLATDTQYF,-,TRBJ2-3,TRBV28,15,-
TGTGCCAGCAGCCAAGCGAGGACAGGGCACACCGGGGAGCTGTTTTTT,CASSQARTGHTGELFF,-,TRBJ2-2,TRBV3-1/TRBV3-2,16,TRBD1
TGTGCCAGCAGTTTATTCACCCCGACAGGAGATTTAAGGTCTGGAAACACCATATATTTT,CASSLFTPTGDLRSGNTIYF,once,TRBJ1-3,TRBV27,20,-
TGTGCCAGCAGCTCCTCCGGGATCAACTACGAGCAGTACTTC,CASSSSGINYEQYF,-,TRBJ2-7,TRBV7-2,14,-
TGTGCCTGGAGTTTATCGCAGACTGAAGCTTTCTTT,CAWSLSQTEAFF,once,TRBJ1-1,TRBV30,12,-
TGTGCCAGCAGCTTAGCCCCGGGACTAGATGCTTTCTTT,CASSLAPGLDAFF,once,TRBJ1-1,TRBV7-9,13,-